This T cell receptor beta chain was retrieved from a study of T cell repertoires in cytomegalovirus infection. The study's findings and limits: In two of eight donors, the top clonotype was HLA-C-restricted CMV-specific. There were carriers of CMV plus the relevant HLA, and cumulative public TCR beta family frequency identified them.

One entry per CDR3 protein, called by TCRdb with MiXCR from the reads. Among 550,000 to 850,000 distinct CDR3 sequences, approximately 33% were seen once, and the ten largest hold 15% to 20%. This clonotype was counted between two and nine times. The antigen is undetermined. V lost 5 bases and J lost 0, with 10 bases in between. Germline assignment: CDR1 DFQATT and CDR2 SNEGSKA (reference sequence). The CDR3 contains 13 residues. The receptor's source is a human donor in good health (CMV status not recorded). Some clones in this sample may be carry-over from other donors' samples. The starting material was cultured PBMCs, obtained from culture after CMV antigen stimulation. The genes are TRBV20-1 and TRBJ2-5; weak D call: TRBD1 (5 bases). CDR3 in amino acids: CSAPLGDQETQYF. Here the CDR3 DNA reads TGCAGTGCTCCCCTAGGGGACCAAGAGACCCAGTACTTC.